This passage covers 11 T cell receptor beta chains from one sample sequenced in a study of T cell responses to AZD1222 COVID-19 vaccine listed by TCRdb under 2021. Libraries were constructed by the immunoSEQ multiplex PCR assay. TCRdb re-hosts the immuneACCESS table, in-frame sequences only. Its copies lack some clones; in the studies checked, an unresolved V gene accounts for under half of them, and the cause for the rest is not known. The sample profile shows around 120,000 clones; about 89% of them were found once. Around 10% of the sample is taken by the ten largest. This specimen's time point label, per the study, means: baseline before first vaccination. The treatment or condition label of this sample denotes: meningococcal conjugate vaccine given as trial control. The sample in question was peripheral blood, obtained on day 0 of MenACWY control vaccination. Receptors originate from an adult in good health.

The V call is TRBV19, the J call TRBJ2-5; D possibly corresponds to TRBD2 (5 bases). Trimming stripped 5 bases from V and 1 base from J, with 14 bases between. The germline gives CDR1 LNHDA, CDR2 SQIVND (reference sequence). This CDR3 is 15 amino acids long. CDR3 in DNA: TGTGCCAGTAGTCAACAACTAGTAACCCAAGAGACCCAGTACTTC. Translation: CASSQQLVTQETQYF.

The V gene is TRBV5-1, the J gene TRBJ1-6; possible D gene TRBD1, 6 bases. The CDR3 is 17 residues long. With 0 bases removed from V and 8 bases from J, the gap between germline ends came to 18 bases. Looked up from germline, CDR1 is SGHRS and CDR2 is YFSETQ. Here the CDR3 reads CASSLAPTGRRDSPLHF. CDR3 nucleotides: TGCGCCAGCAGCTTGGCCCCGACAGGTCGAAGGGATTCACCCCTCCACTTT.

V gene TRBV25-1 combines with J gene TRBJ2-3; 11 bases are shared with TRBD2. The CDR3 consists of 16 residues. With 4 bases clipped from V and 3 bases from J, the junction kept 6 bases outside the gene matches. Germline V lookup: CDR1 MGHDK, CDR2 SYGVNS. Here the CDR3 DNA reads TGTGCCAGCAGTGCTAGCGGGAGGATGATGACAGATACGCAGTATTTT. Encoded protein: CASSASGRMMTDTQYF.

The chain is built from TRBV6-5 and TRBJ2-2; TRBD2 agrees at 9 bases. V lost 0 bases to trimming and J lost 7 bases; unmatched junction nucleotides: 3. The CDR3 extends over 15 amino acids. Germline CDR1 MNHEY, CDR2 SVGAGI. CDR3 in amino acids: CASSYSTSGDGELFF. For the CDR3, the DNA is TGTGCCAGCAGTTACTCGACTAGCGGTGACGGGGAGCTGTTTTTT.

This chain uses TRBV5-4 with TRBJ2-1, with 7 bases aligning to TRBD2. Germline trimming cut 0 bases from V and 2 bases from J; bases unmatched to any gene: 5. The CDR3 has 16 amino acids. The V gene's germline CDR1 is SGHNT and CDR2 YYREEE (reference sequence). CDR3 residues: CASSLASGTPYNEQFF. In DNA, the CDR3 is TGTGCCAGCAGCTTGGCCAGCGGGACCCCCTACAATGAGCAGTTCTTC.

This clone was recorded a few times. This rearrangement joins TRBV10-1 to TRBJ2-1; 9 bases fit TRBD2. J was trimmed by 8 bases and V by 0 bases; bases with no gene match: 5. The CDR3 loop spans 15 amino acids. Germline-derived CDR1 and CDR2 are WNHNN and SYGVQD (reference sequence). The CDR3 DNA reads TGCGCCAGCAGTGAGTCGGTAGCGGGAGCCTATGAGCAGTTCTTC. This encodes CASSESVAGAYEQFF.

The rearrangement links TRBV7-2 to TRBJ1-1; D unresolved. V lost 4 bases to trimming and J lost 1 base, with 7 bases between them. The CDR3 spans 13 residues. Germline V gives CDR1 SGHTA, CDR2 FQGNSA. CDR3 in DNA: TGTGCCAGCAGCTCGGACCGGAACACTGAAGCTTTCTTT. It specifies CASSSDRNTEAFF.

This clone was recorded once. The V and J genes are TRBV27 and TRBJ1-1; D remains unclear. Trimming took off 6 bases at V and 6 bases at J, with 14 bases between the two ends. The CDR3 runs 13 residues. In germline, CDR1 is MNHEY, CDR2 SMNVEV (reference sequence). The CDR3 is CASSNVGRPEAFF. In nucleotides, the CDR3 is TGTGCCAGCAGCAATGTGGGGAGGCCTGAAGCTTTCTTT.

The chain has TRBV12-3 or TRBV12-4 and TRBJ2-5, with D perhaps matching TRBD1 (5 bases). Trimming took off 4 bases at V and 4 bases at J, with 10 bases between the two ends. The CDR3 spans 13 residues. The CDR3 is CASSSGNPETQYF. DNA for the CDR3: TGTGCCAGCAGTTCAGGGAACCCAGAGACCCAGTACTTC.

The chain links TRBV30 to TRBJ1-4; tentative D call: TRBD1 (6 bases). Germline V CDR1 and CDR2: GTSNPN, SVGIG (reference sequence). CDR3 size: 12 residues. Trimming cost V 2 bases and J 17 bases, with 18 bases left between them. CDR3 sequence reads: CAWSLGPGQSFF. CDR3 nucleotides: TGTGCCTGGAGTCTCGGGCCGGGACAATCTTTTTTT.

The chain has TRBV12-3 or TRBV12-4 and TRBJ1-6; no clear D. The CDR3 extends over 12 amino acids. V was shortened by 6 bases and J by 5 bases, with 5 bases between the two germline ends. The DNA of the CDR3 is TGTGCCAGCAGGCGTCATAATTCACCCCTCCACTTT. Translating it yields CASRRHNSPLHF.